The rows below give T cell receptor beta chains drawn from one sample of a study of T cell repertoires in cytomegalovirus infection. TCRdb used MiXCR to reprocess the reads, holding one entry per CDR3 protein. The sample shows 250,000 or so distinct CDR3 sequences, about 18% of them seen only once. The sample taken for sequencing was CD8+ T cells from PBMCs. These TCRs come from a human donor in good health (CMV status not recorded). Some clones in this sample may be carry-over from other donors' samples. CDR3s include the opening cysteine and the closing phenylalanine or tryptophan. Each record gives: J gene, D gene, clone size, V gene, CDR3 protein, CDR3 DNA. The D gene is left open where the match is weak. Size values are once, few and many counts, or a class for expanded clones, and some rows have none.

TRBJ2-1 - many TRBV11-1 CASSLHNPFVGDLNEQFF TGTGCCAGCAGCTTACACAACCCTTTTGTGGGGGACCTCAATGAGCAGTTCTTC
TRBJ2-7 - many TRBV7-2 CASSLFSLYEQYF TGTGCCAGCAGCCTCTTTAGCCTATACGAGCAGTACTTC
TRBJ1-5 - few TRBV5-6 CASSFFGQPQHF TGTGCCAGCAGCTTCTTTGGTCAGCCCCAGCATTTT
TRBJ1-2 TRBD1 few TRBV5-1 CASSLAPGTDGYTF TGCGCCAGCAGCCTGGCACCGGGGACAGATGGCTACACCTTC
TRBJ1-6 - - TRBV20-1 CSARRTESSYNSPLHF TGCAGTGCTAGAAGGACGGAAAGCTCCTATAATTCACCCCTCCACTTT
TRBJ1-2 TRBD1 - TRBV29-1 CSVGRQGANYGYTF TGCAGCGTGGGGAGACAGGGGGCCAACTATGGCTACACCTTC
TRBJ1-2 TRBD1 - TRBV7-3 CASSLIGGQGAHGYTF TGTGCCAGCAGCTTAATTGGCGGACAGGGGGCTCATGGCTACACCTTC
TRBJ2-5 TRBD1 - TRBV14 CASSQVSGTGATQYF TGTGCCAGCAGCCAAGTCTCCGGGACAGGGGCGACCCAGTACTTC
TRBJ1-2 TRBD1 many TRBV7-2 CASSSPDGMDLTGQYGYTF TGTGCCAGCAGTTCCCCGGACGGCATGGATTTAACGGGACAGTATGGCTACACCTTC
TRBJ1-3 - many TRBV7-9 CASSPGLRGLSGNTIYF TGTGCCAGCAGCCCAGGGTTAAGGGGCCTCTCTGGAAACACCATATATTTT
TRBJ2-1 - few TRBV3-1 CASSQSSRPSPYNEQFF TGTGCCAGCAGCCAATCGTCCAGACCCTCCCCTTACAATGAGCAGTTCTTC
TRBJ2-7 - few TRBV7-9 CASSPLAGAETYEQYF TGTGCCAGCAGCCCGCTAGCCGGGGCAGAAACCTACGAGCAGTACTTC
TRBJ2-7 TRBD1 few TRBV20-1 CSARPGDRAFEQYF TGCAGTGCCAGGCCTGGGGACAGAGCCTTTGAGCAGTACTTC
TRBJ2-7 - few TRBV11-1 CASSLDEGLTYEQYF TGTGCCAGCAGCTTAGACGAGGGCCTAACCTACGAGCAGTACTTC
TRBJ1-2 TRBD1 many TRBV4-3 CASSQGLFETGTNYGYTF TGCGCCAGCAGCCAAGGTTTATTTGAGACAGGGACAAACTATGGCTACACCTTC
TRBJ2-7 - many TRBV29-1 CSVSDPLASITYEQYF TGCAGCGTTTCGGACCCTCTAGCTTCCATCACCTACGAGCAGTACTTC
TRBJ1-1 - few TRBV9 CASSPGTPSRGTEAFF TGTGCCAGCAGCCCCGGGACCCCCAGCAGAGGCACTGAAGCTTTCTTT
TRBJ2-7 - few TRBV7-9 CAIDGRGQPLTYEQYF TGTGCCATCGACGGGAGGGGGCAGCCCTTGACCTACGAGCAGTACTTC
TRBJ2-3 - - TRBV14 CASSRYSDTQYF TGTGCCAGCAGCCGCTATTCGGATACGCAGTATTTT
TRBJ2-7 - - TRBV28 CASSLRGGSTYEQYF TGTGCCAGCAGCCTCAGGGGCGGTAGCACCTACGAGCAGTACTTC
TRBJ2-2 TRBD2 many TRBV7-2 CASSLAYKTAGRRTGELFF TGTGCCAGCAGCTTAGCCTACAAAACAGCGGGACGACGCACCGGGGAGCTGTTTTTT
TRBJ2-1 TRBD1 few TRBV20-1 CSAREPGTAINNEQFF TGCAGTGCTAGAGAACCGGGGACAGCGATAAACAATGAGCAGTTCTTC
TRBJ2-3 - many TRBV6-5 CASSPPSADTQYF TGTGCCAGCAGTCCCCCCTCGGCAGATACGCAGTATTTT
TRBJ2-7 - - TRBV29-1 CSVEVFGLARSYEQYF TGCAGCGTTGAGGTCTTTGGCTTGGCAAGGTCCTACGAGCAGTACTTC